This is a list of T cell receptor beta chains from one sample in a study of T cells after yellow fever vaccination. From the 5' RACE reads, TCRdb called clonotypes with MiXCR, one entry per CDR3 protein. The repertoire holds around 340,000 distinct CDR3 sequences, with 12% as singletons. The input for sequencing was CD4+ T cells sorted from PBMCs, taken 15 days after the yellow fever booster vaccination. These receptors originate from a man in his late teens or twenties who received the YFV17D yellow fever vaccine. Each CDR3 is given with its conserved first and last residue. The listing skips clone size in some rows; elsewhere it reads once, few, many or a size class.

j_call | clone_size | v_call | cdr3_aa
TRBJ2-5 | few | TRBV7-8 | CASSTNPRQETQYF
TRBJ2-3 | . | TRBV18 | CASSPQGSGTDTQYF
TRBJ2-2 | . | TRBV5-6 | CASSLGFSNTGELFF
TRBJ1-2 | . | TRBV2 | CASSGTALLNYGYTF
TRBJ2-3 | few | TRBV4-2 | CASSQVEASTDTQYF
TRBJ1-6 | . | TRBV7-2 | CASSLELRGTSPLHF
TRBJ1-2 | . | TRBV6-5 | CASRATGYFGYTF
TRBJ2-7 | few | TRBV6-1 | CASSRWVNEQYF
TRBJ2-2 | few | TRBV5-1 | CASSRGQGPTGELFF
TRBJ2-4 | many | TRBV7-3 | CASSLSGTGKNIQYF
TRBJ1-5 | . | TRBV6-5 | CASSYTGIGQPQHF